Below are 15 T cell receptor beta chains sequenced from a single sample in a study of blood T cell repertoires in COVID-19. Clones were read by immunoSEQ multiplex PCR, and TCRdb kept only the in-frame ones, dropping some. Among some 63,000 clones listed, around 80% were seen once. Material: peripheral blood. Every receptor here comes from a human donor in a cohort sampled during active COVID-19.

This chain links TRBV12-3 or TRBV12-4 with TRBJ1-5; D unclear. The V gene lost 6 bases and the J gene lost 7 bases, with 13 bases spanning the gap. The CDR3 runs to 13 residues. CDR3 sequence (DNA): TGTGCCAGCAGAATGACATCAGGACAGCCCCAGCATTTT. Protein: CASRMTSGQPQHF.

The rearrangement joins TRBV10-3 to TRBJ2-1; 8 nucleotides align to TRBD2. V shed 7 bases, J shed 6 bases, and the junction held 20 bases outside the gene matches. Germline-derived CDR1 and CDR2 are ENHRY and SYGVKD. The CDR3 length is 18 residues. CDR3 DNA sequence: TGTGCCATCACCAACGATTGTACCGGGACCCGGGAGGGCAATGAGCAGTTCTTC. Amino acids: CAITNDCTGTREGNEQFF.

CDR3 sequence reads: CASSLLSGRAKNEQFF. Written as DNA, the CDR3 is TGTGCCAGCAGCTTACTTAGCGGGAGGGCCAAGAATGAGCAGTTCTTC. The genes are TRBV5-6 and TRBJ2-1, with 11 bases that match TRBD2. This CDR3 contains 16 residues. CDR1 and CDR2 from the germline V gene are SGHDT and YYEEEE. The trim removed 2 bases at V and 7 bases at J, leaving 8 bases unmatched.

The rearrangement uses TRBV5-1 and TRBJ2-7, with D maybe TRBD2 (5 bases). Trimming cost V 0 bases and J 0 bases, with 19 bases left between them. Germline assignment: CDR1 SGHRS and CDR2 YFSETQ. The CDR3 sequence is 18 residues long. In DNA, the CDR3 is TGCGCCAGCAGCTTGGTCTGGGAGTGGCCCCCCTCCTCCTACGAGCAGTACTTC. This codes for CASSLVWEWPPSSYEQYF.

CDR3 sequence: CASSYNINYEQYF. CDR3 nucleotide sequence: TGTGCCAGCAGTTACAATATTAACTACGAGCAGTACTTC. The rearrangement joins TRBV6-6 to TRBJ2-7; D uncertain. Trimming shortened V by 2 bases and J by 3 bases, and 8 bases separated the two germline ends. Germline loops: CDR1 MNHNY, CDR2 SVGAGI (reference sequence). This CDR3 is built from 13 residues.

This clone was seen more than once but under ten times. The gene calls are TRBV19 and TRBJ1-5; D is unclear. In germline, CDR1 is LNHDA, CDR2 SQIVND (reference sequence). Deletions cut 1 base from V and 0 bases from J, with 7 bases between. The CDR3 is made up of 15 amino acids. The CDR3 coding sequence is TGTGCCAGTAGTATAGGCAGACATAGCAATCAGCCCCAGCATTTT. Translated: CASSIGRHSNQPQHF.

This chain uses TRBV24-1 with TRBJ2-1; D ambiguous. In germline, CDR1 is KGHDR, CDR2 SFDVKD. V dropped 1 base and J dropped 10 bases, with 13 bases sitting between them. The CDR3 spans 14 residues. The CDR3 bases are TGTGCCACCAGTGATTTAGGCGTAGTGGAGGAGCAGTTCTTC. It specifies CATSDLGVVEEQFF.

The chain uses TRBV4-2 and TRBJ2-7; no definite D call. The CDR3 consists of 15 residues. Between the trimmed V and J ends, which lost 3 bases and 0 bases, there was a span of 12 bases. CDR1 and CDR2 from the germline V gene are LGHNA and YNFKEQ. This chain's CDR3 is CASSHSGPFSYEQYF. In DNA, the CDR3 is TGTGCCAGCAGCCATTCAGGCCCCTTCTCCTACGAGCAGTACTTC.

The rearrangement links TRBV30 to TRBJ2-2, with 15 bases identical to TRBD2. This CDR3 comprises 21 residues. Germline loops: CDR1 GTSNPN, CDR2 SVGIG (reference sequence). J was trimmed by 5 bases and V by 2 bases; bases with no gene match: 18. The CDR3 is CAWSFPRTSGRARRKTGELFF. Here the CDR3 DNA reads TGTGCCTGGAGTTTCCCGAGGACTAGCGGGAGGGCAAGAAGAAAGACCGGGGAGCTGTTTTTT.

The genes are TRBV5-8 and TRBJ2-5, with D maybe TRBD1 (5 bases). Trimming removed 4 bases at V and 0 bases at J, with 13 bases between. The CDR3 has 15 amino acids. Germline-derived CDR1 and CDR2 are SGHTS and YDEGEE. CDR3 region: CASSQQGLYQETQYF. The CDR3 DNA reads as TGTGCCAGCAGCCAGCAGGGTCTGTACCAAGAGACCCAGTACTTC.

In DNA, the CDR3 is TGTGCCAGCAGTTACTCGAGCTCGAGGAACTACGAGCAGTACTTC. It codes for CASSYSSSRNYEQYF. The chain couples TRBV6-5 to TRBJ2-7; D uncertain. The germline V gene has CDR1 MNHEY and CDR2 SVGAGI. The CDR3 extends over 15 amino acids. V was shortened by 0 bases and J by 3 bases, with 12 bases between the two germline ends.

V gene TRBV19 combines with J gene TRBJ1-4; possible D gene TRBD1, 6 bases. CDR3 length: 14 amino acids. Per the germline V gene, CDR1 is LNHDA and CDR2 is SQIVND (reference sequence). The V and J ends lost 7 bases and 4 bases respectively, with 13 bases between them. Here the CDR3 DNA reads TGTGCCAGTACCTCGACAGGATTTAATGAAAAACTGTTTTTT. This encodes CASTSTGFNEKLFF. The whole variable domain, remainder taken from reference TRBV19 and TRBJ1-4, is DGGITQSPKYLFRKEGQNVTLSCEQNLNHDAMYWYRQDPGQGLRLIYYSQIVNDFQKGDIAEGYSVSREKKESFPLTVTSAQKNPTAFYLCASTSTGFNEKLFFGSGTQLSVL.

The rearrangement links TRBV28 to TRBJ2-4, with a weak D call TRBD1 (6 bases). This CDR3 region has 14 residues. Trimming left V 7 bases short and J 3 bases short, with 13 bases between. Looked up from germline, CDR1 is MDHEN and CDR2 is SYDVKM. CDR3 sequence: CASNEGGNKNIQYF. The CDR3 DNA is TGTGCCAGCAACGAAGGGGGAAACAAAAACATTCAGTACTTC.

The V call is TRBV19, the J call TRBJ2-3; possibly TRBD2 for D (5 bases). The length of the CDR3 is 15 residues. The germline V and J ends were trimmed by 0 bases and 2 bases, with 9 bases remaining between them. Germline V gene sequence: CDR1 LNHDA, CDR2 SQIVND (reference sequence). The CDR3 region is CASSIEAGITDTQYF. CDR3 DNA sequence: TGTGCCAGTAGTATAGAGGCGGGTATCACAGATACGCAGTATTTT.

The V call is TRBV6-2 or TRBV6-3, the J call TRBJ2-1; 7 bases agree with TRBD1. Unmatched junction bases numbered 11, after V lost 0 bases and J lost 0 bases. Germline CDR1 reads MNHEY; CDR2 reads SVGEGT. The CDR3 is 19 residues long. The CDR3, as DNA: TGTGCCAGCAGTTACTCGGTTGACAGGGCCTCGAGCTCCTACAATGAGCAGTTCTTC. Protein: CASSYSVDRASSSYNEQFF.